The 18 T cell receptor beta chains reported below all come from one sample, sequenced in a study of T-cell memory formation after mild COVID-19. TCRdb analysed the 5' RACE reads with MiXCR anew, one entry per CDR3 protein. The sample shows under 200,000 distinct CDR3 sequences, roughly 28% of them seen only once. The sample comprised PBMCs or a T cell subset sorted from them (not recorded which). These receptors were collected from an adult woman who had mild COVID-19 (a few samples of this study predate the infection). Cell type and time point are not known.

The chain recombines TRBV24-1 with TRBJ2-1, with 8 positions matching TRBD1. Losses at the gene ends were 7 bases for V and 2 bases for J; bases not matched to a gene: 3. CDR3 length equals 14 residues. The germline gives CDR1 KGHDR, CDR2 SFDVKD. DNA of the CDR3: TGTGCCACCAGAGGACAGGGAGCCTACAATGAGCAGTTCTTC. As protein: CATRGQGAYNEQFF.

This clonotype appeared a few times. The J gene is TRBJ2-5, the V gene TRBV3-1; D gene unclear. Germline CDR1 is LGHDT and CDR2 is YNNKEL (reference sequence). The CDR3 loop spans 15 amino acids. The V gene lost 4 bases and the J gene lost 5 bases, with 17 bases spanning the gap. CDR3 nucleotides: TGTGCCAGCAGCCTCCTTTCGGGCTTGGGGGAGACCCAGTACTTC. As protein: CASSLLSGLGETQYF.

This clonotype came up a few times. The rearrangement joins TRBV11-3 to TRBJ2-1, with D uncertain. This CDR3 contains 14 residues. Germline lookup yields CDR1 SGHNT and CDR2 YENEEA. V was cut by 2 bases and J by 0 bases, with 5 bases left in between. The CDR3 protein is CASSLSVSYNEQFF. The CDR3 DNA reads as TGTGCCAGCAGCTTAAGCGTCTCCTACAATGAGCAGTTCTTC.

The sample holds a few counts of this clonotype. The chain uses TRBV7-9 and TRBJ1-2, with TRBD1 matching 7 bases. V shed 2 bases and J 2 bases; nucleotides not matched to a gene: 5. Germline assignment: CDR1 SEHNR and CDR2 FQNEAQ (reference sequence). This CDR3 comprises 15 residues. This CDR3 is CASSLSEGANYGYTF. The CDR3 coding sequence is TGTGCCAGCAGCTTAAGTGAGGGGGCGAACTATGGCTACACCTTC.

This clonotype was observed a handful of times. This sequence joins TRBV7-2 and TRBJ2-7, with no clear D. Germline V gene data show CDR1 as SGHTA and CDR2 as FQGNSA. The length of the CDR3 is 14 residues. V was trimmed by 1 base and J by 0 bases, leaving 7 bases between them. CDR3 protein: CASSLGPYSYEQYF. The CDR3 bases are TGTGCCAGCAGCTTAGGGCCTTACTCCTACGAGCAGTACTTC.

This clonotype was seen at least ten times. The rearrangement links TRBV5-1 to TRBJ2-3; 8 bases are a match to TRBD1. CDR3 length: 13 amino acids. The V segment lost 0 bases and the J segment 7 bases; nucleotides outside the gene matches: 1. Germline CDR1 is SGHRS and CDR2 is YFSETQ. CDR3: CASSLDRGNTQYF. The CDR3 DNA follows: TGCGCCAGCAGCTTGGACAGGGGGAATACGCAGTATTTT. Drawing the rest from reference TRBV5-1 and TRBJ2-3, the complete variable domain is KAGVTQTPRYLIKTRGQQVTLSCSPISGHRSVSWYQQTPGQGLQFLFEYFSETQRNKGNFPGRFSGRQFSNSRSEMNVSTLELGDSALYLCASSLDRGNTQYFGPGTRLTVL.

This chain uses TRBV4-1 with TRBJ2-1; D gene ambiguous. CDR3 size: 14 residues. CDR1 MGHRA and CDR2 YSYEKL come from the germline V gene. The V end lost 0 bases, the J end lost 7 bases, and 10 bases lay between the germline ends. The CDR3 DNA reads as TGCGCCAGCAGCCAAGATGCTAGGACGAATGAGCAGTTCTTC. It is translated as CASSQDARTNEQFF.

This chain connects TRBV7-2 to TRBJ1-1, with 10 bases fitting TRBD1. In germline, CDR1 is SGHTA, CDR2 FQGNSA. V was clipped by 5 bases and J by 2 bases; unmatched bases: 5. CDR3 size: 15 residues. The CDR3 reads CASSTGTGVNTEAFF. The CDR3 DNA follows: TGTGCCAGCAGCACCGGGACAGGGGTTAACACTGAAGCTTTCTTT.

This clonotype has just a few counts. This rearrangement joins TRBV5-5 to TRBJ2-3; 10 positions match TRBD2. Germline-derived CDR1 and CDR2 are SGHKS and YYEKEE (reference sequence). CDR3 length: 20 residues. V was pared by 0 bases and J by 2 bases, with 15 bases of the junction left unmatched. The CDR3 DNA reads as TGTGCCAGCAGCTTGGTCGGTTACAGCGGGAGGGCTACCGTCACAGATACGCAGTATTTT. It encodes CASSLVGYSGRATVTDTQYF. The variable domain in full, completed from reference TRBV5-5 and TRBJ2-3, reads DAGVTQSPTHLIKTRGQQVTLRCSPISGHKSVSWYQQVLGQGPQFIFQYYEKEERGRGNFPDRFSARQFPNYSSELNVNALLLGDSALYLCASSLVGYSGRATVTDTQYFGPGTRLTVL.

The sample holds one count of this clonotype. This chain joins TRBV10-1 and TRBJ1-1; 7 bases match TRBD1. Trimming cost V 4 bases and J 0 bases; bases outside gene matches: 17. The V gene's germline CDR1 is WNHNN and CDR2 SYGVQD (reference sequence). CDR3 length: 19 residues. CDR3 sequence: CASSATLEWTGLMNTEAFF. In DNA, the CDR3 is TGCGCCAGCAGTGCAACCTTAGAATGGACAGGACTTATGAACACTGAAGCTTTCTTT.

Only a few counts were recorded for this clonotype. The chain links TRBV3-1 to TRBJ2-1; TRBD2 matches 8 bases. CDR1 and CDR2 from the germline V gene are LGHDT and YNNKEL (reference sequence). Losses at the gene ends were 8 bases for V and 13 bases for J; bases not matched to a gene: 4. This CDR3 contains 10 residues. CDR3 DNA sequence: TGTGCCAGCCTACTAGCGGTTCAGTTCTTC. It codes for CASLLAVQFF.

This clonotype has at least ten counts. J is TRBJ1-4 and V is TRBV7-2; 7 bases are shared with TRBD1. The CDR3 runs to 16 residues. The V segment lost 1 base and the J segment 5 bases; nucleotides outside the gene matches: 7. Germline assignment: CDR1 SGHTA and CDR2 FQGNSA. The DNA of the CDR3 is TGTGCCAGCAGCTTAGTTGGAGGGGGCATGAATGAAAAACTGTTTTTT. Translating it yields CASSLVGGGMNEKLFF.

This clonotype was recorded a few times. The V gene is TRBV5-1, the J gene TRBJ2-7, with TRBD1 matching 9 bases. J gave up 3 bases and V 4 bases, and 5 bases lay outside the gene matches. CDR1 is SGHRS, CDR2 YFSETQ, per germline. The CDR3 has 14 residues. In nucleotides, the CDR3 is TGCGCCAGCAGCACGACAGGGGGGGGCTACGAGCAGTACTTC. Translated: CASSTTGGGYEQYF. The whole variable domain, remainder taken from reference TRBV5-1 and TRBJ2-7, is KAGVTQTPRYLIKTRGQQVTLSCSPISGHRSVSWYQQTPGQGLQFLFEYFSETQRNKGNFPGRFSGRQFSNSRSEMNVSTLELGDSALYLCASSTTGGGYEQYFGPGTRLTVT.

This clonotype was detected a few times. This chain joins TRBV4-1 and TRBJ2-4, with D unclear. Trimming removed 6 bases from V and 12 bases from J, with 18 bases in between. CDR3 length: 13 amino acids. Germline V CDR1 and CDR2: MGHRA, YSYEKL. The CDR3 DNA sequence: TGCGCCAGCAGGGGTGGTTTAGCAACCCATCAGTACTTC. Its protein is CASRGGLATHQYF.

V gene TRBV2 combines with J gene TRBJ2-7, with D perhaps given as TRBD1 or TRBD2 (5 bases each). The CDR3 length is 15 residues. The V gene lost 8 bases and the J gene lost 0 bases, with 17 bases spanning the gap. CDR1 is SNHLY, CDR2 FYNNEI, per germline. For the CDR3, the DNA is TGTGCCAGCGACCCGAGGGGTAATCCCTCCTACGAGCAGTACTTC. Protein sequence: CASDPRGNPSYEQYF.

CDR3 nucleotide sequence: TGTGCCACCAGTGATTTGGCCCGAGGGGGTACCTGGACCCAGTACTTC. Translated, it gives CATSDLARGGTWTQYF. The V call is TRBV24-1, the J call TRBJ2-5; a possible D gene is TRBD1 (6 bases). The germline gives CDR1 KGHDR, CDR2 SFDVKD. With 0 bases removed from V and 7 bases from J, the gap between germline ends came to 17 bases. The CDR3 runs 16 residues.

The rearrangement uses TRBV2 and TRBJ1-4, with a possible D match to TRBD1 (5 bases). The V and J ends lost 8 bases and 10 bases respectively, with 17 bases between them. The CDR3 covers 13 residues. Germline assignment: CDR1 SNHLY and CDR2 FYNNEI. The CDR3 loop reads CASGNGEGRKLFF. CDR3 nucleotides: TGTGCCAGCGGAAACGGAGAGGGGAGAAAACTGTTTTTT.

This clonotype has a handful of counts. The CDR3, as DNA: TGTGCCAGCAGCCCCCCGGGCGTGGCGGGCAATCAGCCCCAGCATTTT. Translated, it gives CASSPPGVAGNQPQHF. The chain recombines TRBV7-2 with TRBJ1-5, with D unclear. Germline lookup yields CDR1 SGHTA and CDR2 FQGNSA. V gave up 5 bases and J gave up 2 bases, with 16 bases separating them. CDR3 length: 16 amino acids.